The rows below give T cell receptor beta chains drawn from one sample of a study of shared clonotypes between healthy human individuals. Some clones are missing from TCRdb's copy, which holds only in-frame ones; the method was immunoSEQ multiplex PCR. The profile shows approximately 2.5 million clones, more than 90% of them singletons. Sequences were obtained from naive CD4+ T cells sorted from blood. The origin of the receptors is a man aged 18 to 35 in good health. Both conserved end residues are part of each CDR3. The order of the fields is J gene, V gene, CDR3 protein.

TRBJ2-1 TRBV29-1 CSVDSHPTEQFF
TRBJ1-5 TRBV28 CASSQRGGNQPQHF
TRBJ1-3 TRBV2 CASRNTGGSGNTIYF
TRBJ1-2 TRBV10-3 CAITETGFGYGYTF
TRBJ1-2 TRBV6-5 CASRGQGLDNYGYTF
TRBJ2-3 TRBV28 CASSLYQRQGDSTDTQYF
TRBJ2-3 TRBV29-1 CSVADHGAGTDTQYF
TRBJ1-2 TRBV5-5 CASSLDQGGYTF
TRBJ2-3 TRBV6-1 CASSQASGRVADTQYF
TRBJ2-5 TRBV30 CAWSVAGAGGTQYF
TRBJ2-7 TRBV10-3 CAISESGRTYEQYF
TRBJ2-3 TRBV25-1 CASSDLSTDTQYF
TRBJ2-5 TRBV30 CAWSTQSRSQYF
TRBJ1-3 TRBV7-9 CASSVDRVSGNTIYF
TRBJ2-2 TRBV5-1 CASSLTPNTGELFF
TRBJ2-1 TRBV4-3 CASSQEPGNEQFF
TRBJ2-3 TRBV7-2 CASSLVGVVAGNTDTQYF
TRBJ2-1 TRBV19 CASSIERVSEQFF
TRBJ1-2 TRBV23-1 CASSQPGEGGYTF
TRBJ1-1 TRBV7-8 CASSQQVNTEAFF
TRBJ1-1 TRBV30 CAWSVLLNTEAFF
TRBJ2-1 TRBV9 CASSVGRAGGGYNEQFF
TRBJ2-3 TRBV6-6 CASTIRGRSTDTQYF
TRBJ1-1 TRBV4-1 CASSEALPPLDTEAFF
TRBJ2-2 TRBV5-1 CASSLNPGRNTGELFF